The 31 T cell receptor beta chains given below trace back to one sample, sequenced in a study of blood T cell repertoires in COVID-19 (dated by TCRdb to about 2020). Libraries were made using the immunoSEQ multiplex PCR assay. In TCRdb, the immuneACCESS table is reduced to in-frame sequences with V and J assigned. These tables do not hold every clone; where another copy was compared, an unresolved V gene accounts for under half, and the others remain unexplained. The sample profile shows some 120,000 clones; around four fifths of them were found once. In total, the top ten clones hold 2% to 2.5% of the sample. The sequenced material came from peripheral blood. The receptors originated from a young man with acute or convalescent COVID-19.

The CDR3 loop reads CASSNPRLAGNNEQFF. Written as DNA, the CDR3 is TGTGCCAGCAGCAACCCGAGACTAGCGGGTAACAATGAGCAGTTCTTC. V gene TRBV11-2 combines with J gene TRBJ2-1; TRBD2 matches at 10 bases. The ends lost 5 bases at V and 5 bases at J; junction bases unmatched: 9. Germline loops: CDR1 SGHAT, CDR2 FQNNGV. The CDR3 is made up of 16 amino acids.

The chain uses TRBV21-1 and TRBJ1-3; the tabulated D call, TRBD1, remains unverified against the DNA. TRBV21-1 is a pseudogene segment. The CDR3 consists of 17 residues. The CDR3 spells CASSKVHRATSGNTIYF. The CDR3 DNA sequence: TGTGCCAGCAGCAAAGTACACAGGGCCACCTCTGGAAACACCATATATTTT.

J is TRBJ2-1 and V is TRBV9; 9 positions agree with TRBD2. The V segment lost 0 bases and the J segment 5 bases; nucleotides outside the gene matches: 9. Germline lookup yields CDR1 SGDLS and CDR2 YYNGEE. CDR3 length: 17 amino acids. This CDR3 is CASSVDAAGGGNNEQFF. The CDR3 bases are TGTGCCAGCAGCGTAGATGCAGCGGGGGGCGGAAACAATGAGCAGTTCTTC.

The J gene is TRBJ1-1, the V gene TRBV6-5; D is possibly TRBD1 (6 bases). V was shortened by 3 bases and J by 7 bases, with 15 bases between the two germline ends. Looked up from germline, CDR1 is MNHEY and CDR2 is SVGAGI. The CDR3 runs to 14 residues. CDR3 DNA: TGTGCCAGCAGTTATGGGACATCGGGTGATGAAGCTTTCTTT. It yields the protein CASSYGTSGDEAFF.

The rearrangement joins TRBV9 to TRBJ2-7, with D possibly matching TRBD2 (6 bases). The V end lost 2 bases, the J end lost 0 bases, and 12 bases lay between the germline ends. This CDR3 spans 15 amino acids. Germline V lookup: CDR1 SGDLS, CDR2 YYNGEE. CDR3 amino acids: CASSVTGGSSYEQYF. CDR3 coding DNA: TGTGCCAGCAGCGTCACCGGGGGAAGCTCCTACGAGCAGTACTTC.

The rearrangement uses TRBV10-3 and TRBJ2-2; TRBD2 aligns across 9 bases. The CDR3 consists of 15 residues. V gave up 4 bases and J gave up 2 bases; unmatched junction bases: 2. Per germline, CDR1 ENHRY and CDR2 SYGVKD. The CDR3 reads CAISATSGNTGELFF. In DNA, the CDR3 is TGTGCCATCAGTGCGACTAGCGGTAACACCGGGGAGCTGTTTTTT.

This sequence joins TRBV13 and TRBJ2-7; tentatively, D is TRBD1 (5 bases). CDR3 length: 12 residues. CDR1 is PRHDT and CDR2 is FYEKMQ in the germline V gene (reference sequence). V was pared by 4 bases and J by 6 bases, with 10 bases between. DNA for the CDR3: TGTGCCAGCAGCTCAGGGTACGGCGAGCAGTACGTC. Translating gives CASSSGYGEQYV.

The chain is built from TRBV7-9 and TRBJ2-1; 8 nucleotides align to TRBD1. The ends lost 1 base at V and 6 bases at J; junction bases unmatched: 5. Germline V gives CDR1 SEHNR, CDR2 FQNEAQ (reference sequence). The CDR3 contains 15 residues. The CDR3 DNA reads as TGTGCCAGCAGCTTAGGAGGCAGGGGGCTCAATGAGCAGTTCTTC. Protein sequence: CASSLGGRGLNEQFF.

This chain connects TRBV11-2 to TRBJ2-2; D gene ambiguous. Germline V gene sequence: CDR1 SGHAT, CDR2 FQNNGV. The CDR3 contains 11 residues. Trimming took 4 bases from V and 5 from J, leaving 2 bases between them. CDR3 nucleotide sequence: TGTGCCAGCAGCTCGACCGGGGAGCTGTTTTTT. Protein sequence: CASSSTGELFF.

The chain employs TRBV3-1 (or the pseudogene TRBV3-2) and TRBJ1-2, with D hard to call. Trimming removed 0 bases from V and 8 bases from J, with 7 bases in between. CDR1 and CDR2 from the germline V gene are LGHDT and YNNKEL (reference sequence). CDR3 length equals 12 residues. CDR3 loop: CASSQDLRGYTF. The DNA for the CDR3 is TGTGCCAGCAGCCAAGATTTGCGGGGCTACACCTTC.

This clone was observed a single time. The V and J genes are TRBV30 and TRBJ1-1; possibly TRBD1 for D (5 bases). V lost 0 bases, J lost 0 bases, and 8 bases lay in between. CDR3 size: 14 residues. CDR1 is GTSNPN and CDR2 is SVGIG in the germline V gene (reference sequence). The CDR3 here is CAWSVTGMNTEAFF. Written as DNA, the CDR3 is TGTGCCTGGAGTGTAACAGGCATGAACACTGAAGCTTTCTTT.

V and J are TRBV5-6 and TRBJ1-4; 7 bases align to TRBD1. The CDR3 runs to 16 residues. Unmatched junction bases numbered 14, after V lost 4 bases and J lost 8 bases. Germline V gene lookup returns CDR1 SGHDT and CDR2 YYEEEE. CDR3 sequence: CASSSESRGSEEKLFF. The CDR3 bases are TGTGCCAGCAGCAGTGAAAGCAGGGGGAGTGAGGAAAAACTGTTTTTT.

This chain uses TRBV25-1 with TRBJ1-2; maybe TRBD1 (5 bases). Germline CDR1 is MGHDK and CDR2 is SYGVNS. V lost 5 bases to trimming and J lost 4 bases, with 8 bases between them. CDR3 length: 12 residues. CDR3 sequence reads: CASSKDSYGYTF. The CDR3 nucleotides are TGTGCCAGCAGTAAAGACAGCTATGGCTACACCTTC.

The V gene is TRBV11-2, the J gene TRBJ1-2, with TRBD1 matching over 8 bases. Trimming took 5 bases from V and 4 from J; bases not matched to a gene: 9. From germline, CDR1 is SGHAT and CDR2 FQNNGV. The CDR3 spans 15 residues. The CDR3 DNA reads TGTGCCAGCAGCCAAGGACAGGGTCGGAGCTATGGCTACACCTTC. This codes for CASSQGQGRSYGYTF.

This chain uses TRBV7-9 with TRBJ2-7; D unresolved. The CDR3 covers 13 residues. Looked up from germline, CDR1 is SEHNR and CDR2 is FQNEAQ (reference sequence). Trimming shortened V by 4 bases and J by 0 bases, and 7 bases separated the two germline ends. The CDR3 DNA reads TGTGCCAGCAGCTCTCCGGGCTCCTACGAGCAGTACTTC. Its translation is CASSSPGSYEQYF.

The chain carries TRBV20-1 and TRBJ1-1, with D perhaps TRBD1 (5 bases). CDR1 is DFQATT, CDR2 SNEGSKA, per germline (reference sequence). V lost 6 bases to trimming and J lost 8 bases, with 10 bases between them. The CDR3 length is 10 residues. The chain's CDR3 is CSAAREEAFF. The CDR3 DNA reads as TGCAGTGCCGCCAGGGAAGAAGCTTTCTTT.

This chain connects TRBV7-2 to TRBJ1-4; 7 nucleotides agree with TRBD1. This CDR3 has 15 amino acids. Germline CDR1 SGHTA, CDR2 FQGNSA. V lost 2 bases, J lost 2 bases, and 2 bases stayed unmatched. CDR3 coding DNA: TGTGCCAGCAGCTTAACAGGGGAGACTAATGAAAAACTGTTTTTT. Its translation: CASSLTGETNEKLFF.

The chain joins TRBV10-3 to TRBJ2-2; 11 nucleotides match TRBD2. The germline V gene encodes CDR1 ENHRY and CDR2 SYGVKD. J gave up 2 bases and V 5 bases, and 1 base lay outside the gene matches. The CDR3 contains 15 residues. CDR3 DNA: TGTGCCATCAGTCTAGCGGGAGGAAACACCGGGGAGCTGTTTTTT. Protein product: CAISLAGGNTGELFF.

The V and J genes are TRBV5-6 and TRBJ1-4; perhaps TRBD1 as D (5 bases). Germline CDR1 reads SGHDT; CDR2 reads YYEEEE. This CDR3 spans 14 amino acids. V shed 1 base and J shed 8 bases, with 12 bases lying between them. CDR3 amino acids: CASSLLGVEEKLFF. The DNA for the CDR3 is TGTGCCAGCAGCTTGTTAGGGGTAGAAGAAAAACTGTTTTTT.

The chain recombines TRBV27 with TRBJ1-5; D ambiguous. CDR1 is MNHEY, CDR2 SMNVEV, per germline (reference sequence). This CDR3 contains 17 residues. The V end lost 3 bases, the J end lost 0 bases, and 15 bases lay between the germline ends. CDR3 nucleotides: TGTGCCAGCAGTTTTAAACCTCGGAGCGATAGCAATCAGCCCCAGCATTTT. This codes for CASSFKPRSDSNQPQHF.

V and J are TRBV29-1 and TRBJ1-1, with 10 bases that match TRBD1. Germline trimming cut 5 bases from V and 1 base from J; bases unmatched to any gene: 1. Germline V gene sequence: CDR1 SQVTM, CDR2 ANQGSEA. The CDR3 covers 13 residues. CDR3 DNA sequence: TGCAGCGTTAGGACAGGGGGGAACACTGAAGCTTTCTTT. This sequence encodes CSVRTGGNTEAFF.

The chain combines TRBV7-9 with TRBJ1-2; no reliable D call. Germline V gene data show CDR1 as SEHNR and CDR2 as FQNEAQ (reference sequence). V lost 2 bases to trimming and J lost 5 bases, with 15 bases between them. The length of the CDR3 is 15 residues. The CDR3 protein is CASSLMDPGMYGYTF. The CDR3 DNA follows: TGTGCCAGCAGCTTAATGGATCCCGGGATGTATGGCTACACCTTC.

V usage is TRBV6-2 or TRBV6-3 and J usage is TRBJ1-2; tentatively, D is TRBD1 (6 bases). V dropped 7 bases and J dropped 4 bases, with 19 bases sitting between them. The CDR3 runs 15 residues. CDR1 and CDR2 from the germline V gene are MNHEY and SVGEGT. The CDR3 coding sequence is TGTGCCAGCACCCCTCTGCGGGGGGCCCTCTATGGCTACACCTTC. Its translation is CASTPLRGALYGYTF.

This chain connects TRBV5-1 to TRBJ1-1; 7 positions agree with TRBD1. Germline V CDR1 and CDR2: SGHRS, YFSETQ. V trimming: 4 bases; J trimming: 4 bases; junction bases outside the gene matches: 13. CDR3 length: 16 amino acids. The CDR3: CASSNPDRDEGTEAFF. CDR3 sequence (DNA): TGCGCCAGCAGCAACCCAGACAGGGATGAGGGCACTGAAGCTTTCTTT.

This chain uses TRBV5-1 with TRBJ1-1; no definite D call. V lost 4 bases, J lost 1 base, and 11 bases lay in between. Germline CDR1 and CDR2: SGHRS and YFSETQ. CDR3 length: 14 amino acids. The CDR3 region is CASSLANPNTEAFF. The DNA of the CDR3 is TGCGCCAGCAGCCTAGCAAACCCGAACACTGAAGCTTTCTTT.

The chain combines TRBV20-1 with TRBJ2-1, with unresolved D. The CDR3 consists of 12 residues. In germline, CDR1 is DFQATT, CDR2 SNEGSKA (reference sequence). The V end was cut by 3 bases, the J end by 8 bases, with 11 bases between. DNA for the CDR3: TGCAGTGCTAGTGTAGGTGCGGATGAGCAGTTCTTC. Translating it yields CSASVGADEQFF.

The V call is TRBV19, the J call TRBJ2-3; TRBD2 matches at 14 bases. This CDR3 is built from 16 residues. V shed 5 bases, J shed 2 bases, and the junction held 3 bases outside the gene matches. Germline V lookup: CDR1 LNHDA, CDR2 SQIVND (reference sequence). The DNA of the CDR3 is TGTGCCAGTAGTGGGACTAGCGGGAGAGTCACAGATACGCAGTATTTT. Its protein product is CASSGTSGRVTDTQYF. The entire variable domain, with the rest obtained from reference TRBV19 and TRBJ2-3, is as follows: DGGITQSPKYLFRKEGQNVTLSCEQNLNHDAMYWYRQDPGQGLRLIYYSQIVNDFQKGDIAEGYSVSREKKESFPLTVTSAQKNPTAFYLCASSGTSGRVTDTQYFGPGTRLTVL.

This chain connects TRBV2 to TRBJ1-5; 8 bases line up with TRBD1. Germline trimming cut 6 bases from V and 6 bases from J; bases unmatched to any gene: 10. CDR1 is SNHLY and CDR2 is FYNNEI in the germline V gene. The CDR3 sequence is 15 residues long. The CDR3 region has the DNA TGTGCCAGCAGGCGGGACAGGTGGGGAAGTCAGCCCCAGCATTTT. Translating it yields CASRRDRWGSQPQHF.

The chain uses TRBV19 and TRBJ1-1; D is unclear. CDR1 and CDR2 from the germline V gene are LNHDA and SQIVND (reference sequence). The V and J ends lost 3 bases and 0 bases respectively, with 5 bases between them. The CDR3 extends over 13 amino acids. The CDR3 reads CASSMGMNTEAFF. As DNA, the CDR3 is TGTGCCAGTAGTATGGGCATGAACACTGAAGCTTTCTTT.

V is TRBV19 and J is TRBJ2-2, with D maybe TRBD1 (6 bases). Germline V CDR1 and CDR2: LNHDA, SQIVND (reference sequence). This CDR3 has 16 residues. Trimming stripped 3 bases from V and 3 bases from J, with 14 bases between. The CDR3 region is CASSITLDSHTGELFF. For the CDR3, the DNA is TGTGCCAGTAGTATCACACTGGACAGTCACACCGGGGAGCTGTTTTTT.

V gene TRBV6-4 combines with J gene TRBJ2-5; 8 positions agree with TRBD2. Germline-derived CDR1 and CDR2 are MRHNA and SNTAGT. The CDR3 is 15 amino acids. The V gene end was trimmed by 6 bases and the J gene end by 0 bases; junction bases not matched to a gene: 6. CDR3 nucleotides: TGTGCCAGCAGCCCAGATAGCGGGGACCAAGAGACCCAGTACTTC. Translated, it gives CASSPDSGDQETQYF.